Shown below are 8 T cell receptor beta chains from a single sample sequenced in a study of early T cells in non-severe SARS-CoV-2 infection. One entry per CDR3 protein results from TCRdb running MiXCR on the 5' RACE reads. The sample gives around 79,000 distinct CDR3 sequences, about 11% of which show up once; 12% is in the top ten. The sequencing here drew on whole blood, taken at baseline. These receptors all stem from an adult who was a healthcare worker with PCR-confirmed SARS-CoV-2 infection or an uninfected control (not recorded which).

Concerning this clonotype itself: A much larger clone differs by one base, so this may be a read error. V usage is TRBV7-6 and J usage is TRBJ2-1; 9 bases align to TRBD1. The V segment lost 4 bases and the J segment 6 bases; nucleotides outside the gene matches: 7. The germline gives CDR1 SGHVS, CDR2 FNYEAQ. There are 15 residues in the CDR3. CDR3 loop: CASSYGQGIGNEQFF. The CDR3 DNA is TGTGCCAGCAGCTATGGACAGGGGATTGGCAATGAGCAGTTCTTC.

This clonotype was seen only a few times. The chain combines TRBV28 with TRBJ1-4; possibly TRBD1 for D (6 bases). The germline gives CDR1 MDHEN, CDR2 SYDVKM. The CDR3 is 12 amino acids. With 3 bases removed from V and 14 bases from J, the gap between germline ends came to 13 bases. The CDR3 region is CASSLGGLGLFF. The DNA for the CDR3 is TGTGCCAGCAGTTTGGGGGGCCTCGGGCTGTTTTTT.

The chain combines TRBV4-2 with TRBJ2-3, with 14 nucleotides matching TRBD2. The junction had 8 bases not matched to a gene; V was cut back by 3 bases and J by 6 bases. The CDR3 runs 17 residues. The germline CDR1 and CDR2 sequences are LGHNA and YNFKEQ. Written as DNA, the CDR3 is TGTGCCAGCAGCCAGGGGACTAGCGGGGGCCGGGAGGATACGCAGTATTTT. It codes for CASSQGTSGGREDTQYF.

This clonotype was observed a handful of times. The V call is TRBV20-1, the J call TRBJ2-1; 10 bases are shared with TRBD2. The CDR3 has 15 residues. Germline CDR1 reads DFQATT; CDR2 reads SNEGSKA (reference sequence). Trimming cost V 3 bases and J 4 bases; bases outside gene matches: 6. The CDR3 here is CSASSLAGVYNEQFF. The CDR3 DNA reads TGCAGTGCTAGCTCCCTAGCGGGGGTATACAATGAGCAGTTCTTC.

This chain links TRBV3-1 with TRBJ1-2, with D maybe TRBD1 (6 bases). Germline V gene lookup returns CDR1 LGHDT and CDR2 YNNKEL (reference sequence). The CDR3 has 17 residues. With 0 bases removed from V and 8 bases from J, the gap between germline ends came to 22 bases. The CDR3 sequence is CASSQDTNPYQGRGYTF. Here the CDR3 DNA reads TGTGCCAGCAGCCAAGATACAAACCCTTATCAGGGGAGAGGCTACACCTTC.

This chain uses TRBV6-6 with TRBJ1-2; the D is unclear. CDR3 length equals 14 residues. Trimming removed 2 bases from V and 1 base from J, with 8 bases in between. Germline values: CDR1 MNHNY, CDR2 SVGAGI (reference sequence). In nucleotides, the CDR3 is TGTGCCAGCAGTTACGGCCGTCTTAACTATGGCTACACCTTC. Its translation is CASSYGRLNYGYTF.

The chain joins TRBV6-5 to TRBJ1-2; D gene unclear. V was trimmed by 4 bases and J by 0 bases, leaving 9 bases between them. The CDR3 has 14 amino acids. From germline, CDR1 is MNHEY and CDR2 SVGAGI. CDR3 sequence reads: CASSSQSSNYGYTF. CDR3 DNA sequence: TGTGCCAGCAGTTCACAGAGTTCTAACTATGGCTACACCTTC.

This chain links TRBV29-1 with TRBJ2-1; 11 nucleotides match TRBD1. From germline, CDR1 is SQVTM and CDR2 ANQGSEA. Losses at the gene ends were 4 bases for V and 5 bases for J; bases not matched to a gene: 1. The CDR3 has 13 residues. The CDR3 region has the DNA TGCAGCGTTGCGGGACAGGGGGACAATGAGCAGTTCTTC. This sequence encodes CSVAGQGDNEQFF.